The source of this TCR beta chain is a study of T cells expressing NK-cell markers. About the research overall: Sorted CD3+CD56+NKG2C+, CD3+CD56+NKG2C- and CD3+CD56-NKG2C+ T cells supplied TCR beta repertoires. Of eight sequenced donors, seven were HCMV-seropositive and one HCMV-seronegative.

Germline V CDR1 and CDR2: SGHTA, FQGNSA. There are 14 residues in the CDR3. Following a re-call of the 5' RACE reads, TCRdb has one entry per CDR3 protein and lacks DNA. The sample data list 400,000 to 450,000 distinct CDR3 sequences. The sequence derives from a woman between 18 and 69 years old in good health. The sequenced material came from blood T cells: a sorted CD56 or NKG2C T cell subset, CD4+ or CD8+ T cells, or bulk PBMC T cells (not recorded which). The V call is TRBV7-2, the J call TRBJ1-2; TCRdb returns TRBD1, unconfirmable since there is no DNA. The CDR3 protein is CASSSGTLNYGYTF. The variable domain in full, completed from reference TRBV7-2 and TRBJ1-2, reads GAGVSQSPSNKVTEKGKDVELRCDPISGHTALYWYRQSLGQGLEFLIYFQGNSAPDKSGLPSDRFSAERTGGSVSTLTIQRTQQEDSAVYLCASSSGTLNYGYTFGSGTRLTVV.